This entry concerns a single TCR beta chain. This entry comes from a study of blood T cell repertoires in COVID-19. As for the study in general: COVID-19 samples collected from the United States, Italy and Spain covered acute and convalescent phases. T cells, B-cell-depleted T cells, or PBMCs provided the cDNA or gDNA that served as material.

Here immunoSEQ multiplex PCR was the method, and the copy in TCRdb shows in-frame clones only, minus some. Found here are 140,000 to 150,000 clones, roughly 80% of them singletons; the top ten hold roughly 4.9%. Trimming pared 3 bases from V and 0 bases from J, leaving 13 bases between. Germline lookup yields CDR1 MNHNS and CDR2 SASEGT. The CDR3 extends over 16 amino acids. V usage is TRBV6-1 and J usage is TRBJ2-3, with TRBD1 as a possible D gene (7 bases). This TCR came from a human donor in a cohort sampled during active COVID-19. The sample comprised peripheral blood. This CDR3 is CASSDGGTVSTDTQYF. DNA for the CDR3: TGTGCCAGCAGTGACGGAGGGACAGTGAGCACAGATACGCAGTATTTT.